These 10 T cell receptor beta chains were sequenced from one sample in a study of CD8 T cells in ankylosing spondylitis. TCRdb used MiXCR to reprocess the 5' RACE reads, holding one entry per CDR3 protein. This sample has about 360,000 distinct CDR3 sequences, with 20% to 25% found just once. Input material: blood, either unsorted or a sorted T cell fraction (not recorded which). The receptor source for this set is a male donor with ankylosing spondylitis or in good health (not recorded which).

There are a few counts of this clonotype. The rearrangement links TRBV28 to TRBJ2-7, with a weak D call TRBD1 (6 bases). The germline V and J ends were trimmed by 3 bases and 3 bases, with 21 bases remaining between them. Looked up from germline, CDR1 is MDHEN and CDR2 is SYDVKM. This CDR3 has 17 residues. The CDR3 spells CASSFGGEGHLDYEQYF. The CDR3 DNA sequence: TGTGCCAGCAGTTTCGGAGGCGAGGGACACTTGGACTACGAGCAGTACTTC.

This clonotype was observed a few times. The V and J genes are TRBV11-2 and TRBJ1-1; D perhaps matches TRBD1 (5 bases). Germline-derived CDR1 and CDR2 are SGHAT and FQNNGV. V was trimmed by 5 bases and J by 7 bases, leaving 14 bases between them. This CDR3 comprises 13 residues. CDR3 residues: CASSPEGWGEAFF. The DNA of the CDR3 is TGTGCCAGCAGCCCCGAGGGGTGGGGTGAAGCTTTCTTT.

This clonotype was picked up a small number of times. The gene calls are TRBV12-3 or TRBV12-4 and TRBJ2-2; 7 positions match TRBD1. The CDR3 has 16 residues. V dropped 5 bases and J dropped 3; count of bases not matched to a gene: 9. CDR3 sequence reads: CASSALTGSDTGELFF. CDR3 coding DNA: TGTGCCAGCAGTGCCTTGACAGGGTCCGACACCGGGGAGCTGTTTTTT.

This chain uses TRBV12-3 or TRBV12-4 with TRBJ2-5, with a possible D match to TRBD1 (5 bases). Trimming shortened V by 1 base and J by 0 bases, and 15 bases separated the two germline ends. This CDR3 is 17 amino acids long. This CDR3 is CASSLEGPGPYQETQYF. The CDR3 nucleotides read TGTGCCAGCAGTTTAGAGGGGCCGGGTCCGTACCAAGAGACCCAGTACTTC.

This clonotype was seen a handful of times. The V call is TRBV12-3 or TRBV12-4, the J call TRBJ2-2; no firm D call. The CDR3 totals 16 residues. V lost 6 bases, J lost 0 bases, and 14 bases lay in between. This CDR3 reads CASSLGRLANTGELFF. The DNA for the CDR3 is TGTGCCAGCAGCCTAGGACGGCTCGCGAACACCGGGGAGCTGTTTTTT.

This rearrangement joins TRBV12-3 or TRBV12-4 to TRBJ1-2, with D perhaps TRBD1 (6 bases). With 6 bases removed from V and 3 bases from J, the gap between germline ends came to 14 bases. The CDR3 contains 14 residues. The DNA for the CDR3 is TGTGCCAGCAGCCACGGGACACCCGACTATGGCTACACCTTC. This sequence encodes CASSHGTPDYGYTF.

This clonotype was seen a handful of times. This rearrangement joins TRBV14 to TRBJ2-1; D ambiguous. The CDR3 consists of 15 residues. V shed 5 bases and J shed 6 bases, with 17 bases lying between them. Germline V gene data show CDR1 as SGHDN and CDR2 as FVKESK. In DNA form, the CDR3 reads TGTGCCAGCAGCGATGACACTGGAACCTTCAATGAGCAGTTCTTC. It is translated as CASSDDTGTFNEQFF.

This clonotype has just a few counts. This chain connects TRBV28 to TRBJ2-3, with D perhaps given as TRBD1 or TRBD2 (5 bases each). The germline V gene encodes CDR1 MDHEN and CDR2 SYDVKM. Trimming removed 1 base from V and 4 bases from J, with 15 bases in between. This CDR3 comprises 16 residues. CDR3 protein: CASSLFYGAEADTQYF. The DNA of the CDR3 is TGTGCCAGCAGTTTATTCTACGGGGCTGAGGCAGATACGCAGTATTTT.

The table lists this clonotype with a few counts. V is TRBV12-3 or TRBV12-4 and J is TRBJ2-1; 8 positions agree with TRBD2. V dropped 5 bases and J dropped 10; count of bases not matched to a gene: 7. This CDR3 comprises 13 residues. CDR3: CASSPGGAGEQFF. Written as DNA, the CDR3 is TGTGCCAGCAGTCCCGGGGGGGCCGGCGAGCAGTTCTTC.

Only a few counts were recorded for this clonotype. This rearrangement joins TRBV12-3 or TRBV12-4 to TRBJ2-2; possible D gene TRBD1, 7 bases. The V end lost 2 bases, the J end lost 6 bases, and 16 bases lay between the germline ends. CDR3 length equals 16 residues. The CDR3 here is CASSLPGGGGPGELFF. The CDR3, as DNA: TGTGCCAGCAGTTTACCCGGCGGAGGGGGCCCCGGGGAGCTGTTTTTT.